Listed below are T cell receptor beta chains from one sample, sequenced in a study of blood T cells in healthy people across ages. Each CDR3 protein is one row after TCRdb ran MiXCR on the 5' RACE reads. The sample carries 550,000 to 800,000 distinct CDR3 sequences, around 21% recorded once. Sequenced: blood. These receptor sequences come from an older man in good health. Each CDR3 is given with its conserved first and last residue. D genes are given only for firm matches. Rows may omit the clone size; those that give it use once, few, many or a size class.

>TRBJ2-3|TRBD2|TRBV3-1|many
CASSHYGRADTQYF
TGTGCCAGCAGCCATTACGGGAGGGCAGATACGCAGTATTTT
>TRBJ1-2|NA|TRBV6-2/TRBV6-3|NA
CASSYSDHRPRQSNYTF
TGTGCCAGCAGTTACTCGGACCACCGCCCTCGACAGTCTAACTACACCTTC
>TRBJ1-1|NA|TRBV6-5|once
CASSYGSGFTEAFF
TGTGCCAGCAGTTATGGTTCTGGGTTCACTGAAGCTTTCTTT
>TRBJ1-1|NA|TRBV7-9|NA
CASSPSTEAFF
TGTGCCAGCAGCCCTAGCACTGAAGCTTTCTTT
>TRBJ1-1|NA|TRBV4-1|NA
CASSKGGMNTEAFF
TGCGCCAGCAGCAAGGGGGGCATGAACACTGAAGCTTTCTTT
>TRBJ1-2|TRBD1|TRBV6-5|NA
CASRNTGQGDGYTF
TGTGCCAGCAGAAACACGGGACAGGGGGATGGCTACACCTTC
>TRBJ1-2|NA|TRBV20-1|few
CSARVGSNYGYTF
TGCAGTGCTAGAGTTGGGTCTAACTATGGCTACACCTTC
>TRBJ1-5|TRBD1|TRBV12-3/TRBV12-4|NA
CASSLTQGDNQPQHF
TGTGCCAGCAGTTTAACCCAGGGGGACAATCAGCCCCAGCATTTT
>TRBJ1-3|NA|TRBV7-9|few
CASSFSGDGNTIYF
TGTGCCAGCAGCTTTTCAGGGGATGGAAACACCATATATTTT
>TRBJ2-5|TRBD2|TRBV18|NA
CASSPNFSGTQETQYF
TGTGCCAGCTCACCAAATTTTAGCGGGACCCAAGAGACCCAGTACTTC
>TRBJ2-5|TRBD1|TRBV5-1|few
CASKKGDRDVGETQYF
TGCGCCAGCAAGAAGGGGGACAGGGATGTTGGAGAGACCCAGTACTTC
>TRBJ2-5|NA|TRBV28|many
CASDRGQETQYF
TGTGCCAGCGATAGGGGTCAAGAGACCCAGTACTTC
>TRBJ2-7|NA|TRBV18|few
CASSDRDGYEQYF
TGTGCCAGCTCAGATAGGGACGGCTACGAGCAGTACTTC
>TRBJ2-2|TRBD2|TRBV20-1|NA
CSGKTSTGAGELFF
TGCAGTGGAAAGACTAGCACGGGGGCCGGGGAGCTGTTTTTT
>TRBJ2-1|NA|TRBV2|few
CASSEARYSGSRNEQFF
TGTGCCAGCAGTGAAGCGCGATATTCGGGATCTCGCAATGAGCAGTTCTTC
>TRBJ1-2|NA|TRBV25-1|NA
CASSEGARNYGYTF
TGTGCCAGCAGTGAGGGGGCGAGGAACTATGGCTACACCTTC
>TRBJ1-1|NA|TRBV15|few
CATSRDKAGFPEAFF
TGTGCCACCAGCAGAGATAAGGCGGGGTTTCCTGAAGCTTTCTTT
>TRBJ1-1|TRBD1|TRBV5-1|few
CASSIGTAGLKAFF
TGCGCCAGCAGCATCGGGACAGCGGGGCTGAAAGCTTTCTTT
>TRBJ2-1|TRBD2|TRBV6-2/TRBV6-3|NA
CASSYETSGPSYNEQFF
TGTGCCAGCAGTTATGAGACTAGCGGTCCTTCCTACAATGAGCAGTTCTTC
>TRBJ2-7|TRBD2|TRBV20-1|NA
CSARKGGRGYEQYF
TGCAGTGCTAGGAAGGGCGGGAGAGGCTACGAGCAGTACTTC
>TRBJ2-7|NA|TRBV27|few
CASSPRRGHDEQYF
TGTGCCAGCAGCCCCCGGCGGGGGCATGACGAGCAGTACTTC
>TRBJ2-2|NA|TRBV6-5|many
CASSYSGRGELFF
TGTGCCAGCAGTTACTCCGGGCGCGGGGAGCTGTTTTTT
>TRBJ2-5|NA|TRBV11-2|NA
CASSLDPGGRETQYF
TGTGCCAGCAGCTTAGATCCTGGGGGTCGTGAGACCCAGTACTTC
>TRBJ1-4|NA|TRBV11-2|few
CASSLSELSTGEKLFF
TGTGCCAGCTCTCTATCGGAACTCTCAACTGGTGAAAAACTGTTTTTT
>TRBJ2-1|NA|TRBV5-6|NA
CASGRSGSSYNEQFF
TGTGCCAGCGGACGAAGCGGAAGCTCCTACAATGAGCAGTTCTTC
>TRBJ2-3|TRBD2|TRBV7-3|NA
CASSETGTSSFTDTQYF
TGTGCCAGCAGCGAGACCGGGACTAGCTCCTTCACAGATACGCAGTATTTT
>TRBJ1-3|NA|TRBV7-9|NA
CASSIKDSHSGNTIYF
TGTGCCAGCAGCATCAAGGACAGCCACTCTGGAAACACCATATATTTT
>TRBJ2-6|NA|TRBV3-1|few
CASSQRYSGANVLTF
TGTGCCAGCAGCCAAAGATACTCTGGGGCCAACGTCCTGACTTTC
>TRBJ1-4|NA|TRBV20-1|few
CSARDWGERGEKLFF
TGCAGTGCTAGAGATTGGGGGGAAAGAGGTGAAAAACTGTTTTTT
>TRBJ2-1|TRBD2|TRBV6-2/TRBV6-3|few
CASSYQVAGVRNEQFF
TGTGCCAGCAGTTATCAGGTAGCGGGAGTCAGGAATGAGCAGTTCTTC
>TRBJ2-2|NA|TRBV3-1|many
CASSISDRNTGELFF
TGTGCCAGCAGCATATCGGACAGAAACACCGGGGAGCTGTTTTTT
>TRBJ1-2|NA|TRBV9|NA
CASSADSGRGYTF
TGTGCCAGCAGCGCAGACTCTGGGCGAGGCTACACCTTC
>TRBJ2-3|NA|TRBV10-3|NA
CATPTSTDTQYF
TGTGCCACCCCGACCAGCACAGATACGCAGTATTTT
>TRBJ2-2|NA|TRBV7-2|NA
CASSLGILGTGELFF
TGTGCCAGCAGCTTGGGGATCCTGGGGACCGGGGAGCTGTTTTTT
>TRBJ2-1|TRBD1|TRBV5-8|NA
CASSSRRDSYNEQFF
TGTGCCAGCAGCTCTCGTAGGGACAGCTACAATGAGCAGTTCTTC
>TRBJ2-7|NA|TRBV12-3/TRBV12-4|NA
CASSLEDGNEQYF
TGTGCCAGCAGTTTAGAGGACGGAAACGAGCAGTACTTC